The 5 T cell receptor beta chains in this list originate from one sample, sequenced in a study of T cell repertoires in cytomegalovirus infection. TCRdb reanalysed the reads using MiXCR and keeps one entry per CDR3 protein. The sample has under 600,000 distinct CDR3 sequences; 15% to 20% are singletons. The sequenced material came from CD8+ T cells from PBMCs. The source is a human donor in good health (CMV status not recorded). Some clones in this sample may be carry-over from other donors' samples.

Ten or more counts support this clonotype. The gene calls are TRBV7-2 and TRBJ2-7; TRBD1 or TRBD2 may be the D gene (5 bases each). Germline assignment: CDR1 SGHTA and CDR2 FQGNSA. The CDR3 loop spans 15 amino acids. The V gene lost 4 bases and the J gene lost 5 bases, with 18 bases spanning the gap. The CDR3 sequence is CASSSPTGGVDEQYF. In DNA, the CDR3 is TGTGCCAGCAGCTCCCCGACTGGGGGAGTCGACGAGCAGTACTTC.

The chain employs TRBV30 and TRBJ2-3, with 14 bases aligning to TRBD2. Germline lookup yields CDR1 GTSNPN and CDR2 SVGIG (reference sequence). The CDR3 runs 15 residues. J was trimmed by 4 bases and V by 2 bases; bases with no gene match: 2. CDR3 amino acids: CAWSQGLAGADTQYF. As DNA, the CDR3 is TGTGCCTGGAGTCAGGGACTAGCGGGAGCAGATACGCAGTATTTT.

This sequence joins TRBV20-1 and TRBJ2-5, with 9 nucleotides matching TRBD2. The germline V gene encodes CDR1 DFQATT and CDR2 SNEGSKA (reference sequence). There are 14 residues in the CDR3. The CDR3 is CSHRGGAYQETQYF. The CDR3 coding sequence is TGCAGCCACCGCGGGGGGGCGTACCAAGAGACCCAGTACTTC.

There are many counts of this clonotype. The chain employs TRBV6-6 and TRBJ1-5, with 8 nucleotides matching TRBD1. V was clipped by 0 bases and J by 4 bases; unmatched bases: 5. The length of the CDR3 is 16 residues. Germline V gene lookup returns CDR1 MNHNY and CDR2 SVGAGI (reference sequence). CDR3 residues: CASSYSRGPVNQPQHF. The DNA of the CDR3 is TGTGCCAGCAGTTACTCCAGGGGGCCAGTGAATCAGCCCCAGCATTTT.

There are a few counts of this clonotype. V usage is TRBV5-4 and J usage is TRBJ1-2; no firm D call. Germline V gives CDR1 SGHNT, CDR2 YYREEE (reference sequence). V lost 3 bases to trimming and J lost 3 bases, with 12 bases between them. The CDR3 spans 14 residues. CDR3 sequence (DNA): TGTGCCAGCAGCTCTGAAGACGATCACTATGGCTACACCTTC. Translating gives CASSSEDDHYGYTF. The full variable domain, completed using reference TRBV5-4 and TRBJ1-2, is ETGVTQSPTHLIKTRGQQVTLRCSSQSGHNTVSWYQQALGQGPQFIFQYYREEENGRGNFPPRFSGLQFPNYSSELNVNALELDDSALYLCASSSEDDHYGYTFGSGTRLTVV.